Included here is one TCR beta chain sequence, with context. This specimen belongs to a study of control samples from healthy donors and cancer patients. Measured with immunoSEQ multiplex PCR; TCRdb has only the in-frame clones, and not every one. The sample consists of about 100,000 clones, approximately 82% of them appearing once. V lost 2 bases to trimming and J lost 5 bases, with 12 bases between them. CDR3 length: 14 residues. Germline lookup yields CDR1 MNHNY and CDR2 SVGAGI (reference sequence). The sequence derives from a man younger than 30 in good health. V gene TRBV6-6 combines with J gene TRBJ2-5; D is possibly TRBD1 (5 bases). Input material: blood. Written as DNA, the CDR3 is TGTGCCAGCAGTTACCTTAGGGGTGGGGAGACCCAGTACTTC. Encoded protein: CASSYLRGGETQYF.